This T cell receptor beta chain was sequenced for a study of blood T cell repertoires in COVID-19. As for the study in general: Italy, Spain and the United States were the sources of the convalescent and acute COVID-19 samples. From T cells, B-cell-depleted T cells, or PBMCs came the material, which was cDNA or gDNA.

This CDR3 is 14 amino acids long. Germline V CDR1 and CDR2: LNHNV, YYDKDF (reference sequence). Trimming removed 0 bases from V and 3 bases from J, with 9 bases in between. In the original analysis: Reference gene primer amplification gave estimated nucleated cell counts. Assay: immunoSEQ multiplex PCR; the TCRdb copy retains only in-frame clones and omits some. V and J calls plus clone size are reproduced from that table; the DNA served to infer D and trimming. This sample has around 67,000 clones, with 90% to 95% found just once. This sequence originates from a human donor in a cohort sampled during active COVID-19. The chain combines TRBV15 with TRBJ2-7; the D gene is possibly TRBD1 (6 bases). Sequencing was carried out using peripheral blood. The DNA for the CDR3 is TGTGCCACCAGCAGAGATACAGGGAACTACGAGCAGTACTTC. Translating gives CATSRDTGNYEQYF. Full variable domain (outside the CDR3, taken from reference TRBV15 and TRBJ2-7): DAMVIQNPRYQVTQFGKPVTLSCSQTLNHNVMYWYQQKSSQAPKLLFHYYDKDFNNEADTPDNFQSRRPNTSFCFLDIRSPGLGDTAMYLCATSRDTGNYEQYFGPGTRLTVT.